The rows below give T cell receptor beta chains drawn from one sample of a study of tumor T cells in aggressive B-cell lymphoma. Sequencing used immunoSEQ multiplex PCR; TCRdb keeps in-frame clones, though not all of them. The sample has 2,900 or so clones; 70% to 85% are singletons. Specimen: tumor tissue. These receptors were taken from an adult with diffuse large B cell lymphoma. Both conserved end residues are part of each CDR3. Fields, in order: clone size, V gene, J gene, D gene, CDR3 protein, CDR3 DNA. The D gene is left open where the match is weak. Size is omitted from some rows. Given values are once, few, many or a class for expanded clones.

size: .; V: TRBV5-4; J: TRBJ2-7; D: .; CDR3: CASSPQGRNEQYF; DNA: TGTGCCAGCAGCCCTCAGGGAAGAAACGAGCAGTACTTC
size: .; V: TRBV28; J: TRBJ2-7; D: TRBD2; CDR3: CASSWLAGYEQYF; DNA: TGTGCCAGCAGTTGGCTAGCGGGGTACGAGCAGTACTTC
size: few; V: TRBV28; J: TRBJ2-2; D: TRBD1; CDR3: CASRDWGQGSLFSNTGELFF; DNA: TGTGCCAGCAGGGACTGGGGACAGGGTTCCCTATTCTCGAACACCGGGGAGCTGTTTTTT
size: .; V: TRBV6-4; J: TRBJ1-1; D: .; CDR3: CASRGTVNTEAFF; DNA: TGTGCCAGCCGCGGGACGGTCAACACTGAAGCTTTCTTT
size: .; V: TRBV7-9; J: TRBJ2-5; D: TRBD2; CDR3: CAIPSGVERETQYF; DNA: TGTGCCATTCCTAGCGGGGTGGAACGGGAGACCCAGTACTTC
size: .; V: TRBV7-9; J: TRBJ2-3; D: TRBD2; CDR3: CASSPRTSGGDTQYF; DNA: TGTGCCAGCAGCCCCCGGACTAGCGGGGGAGATACGCAGTATTTT
size: .; V: TRBV28; J: TRBJ1-6; D: TRBD1; CDR3: CASSEGDRGNSPLHF; DNA: TGCGCCAGCAGTGAAGGGGACAGAGGTAATTCACCCCTCCACTTT
size: .; V: TRBV4-3; J: TRBJ1-6; D: .; CDR3: CASSQGGQGIRSPLHF; DNA: TGCGCCAGCAGCCAAGGAGGCCAGGGGATAAGGTCACCCCTCCACTTT
size: .; V: TRBV4-2; J: TRBJ1-2; D: TRBD1; CDR3: CASSQETRQGKGF; DNA: TGTGCCAGCAGCCAAGAAACCAGACAGGGGAAAGGGTTC
size: .; V: TRBV18; J: TRBJ2-3; D: TRBD1; CDR3: CASSPIPGGSTDTQYF; DNA: TGTGCCAGCTCACCTATCCCAGGGGGAAGCACAGATACGCAGTATTTT
size: .; V: TRBV5-1; J: TRBJ1-2; D: TRBD1; CDR3: CASSGQGDNYGYTF; DNA: TGCGCCAGCAGTGGTCAGGGGGACAACTATGGCTACACCTTC
size: .; V: TRBV7-7; J: TRBJ2-2; D: .; CDR3: CASSLEHLNTGELFF; DNA: TGTGCTAGCAGCTTAGAACACCTGAACACCGGGGAGCTGTTTTTT
size: .; V: TRBV19; J: TRBJ2-2; D: TRBD2; CDR3: CASRIAGVNTGELFF; DNA: TGTGCCAGTAGGATAGCGGGGGTGAACACCGGGGAGCTGTTTTTT
size: once; V: TRBV29-1; J: TRBJ2-2; D: .; CDR3: CSVRVPSTGELFF; DNA: TGCAGCGTTAGAGTCCCGAGCACCGGGGAGCTGTTTTTT
size: .; V: TRBV10-2; J: TRBJ2-7; D: .; CDR3: CASSDTKDYAYEQYF; DNA: TGCGCCAGCAGTGATACAAAGGACTATGCCTACGAGCAGTACTTC
size: .; V: TRBV28; J: TRBJ2-3; D: TRBD2; CDR3: CASSPGTSSTDTQYF; DNA: TGTGCCAGCAGTCCCGGGACTAGCAGCACAGATACGCAGTATTTT
size: large; V: TRBV2; J: TRBJ2-7; D: .; CDR3: CASGRNRAHEQYF; DNA: TGTGCCAGCGGTCGAAACAGGGCTCACGAGCAGTACTTC
size: .; V: TRBV6-5; J: TRBJ2-3; D: TRBD2; CDR3: CASSKTSRSQITQYF; DNA: TGTGCCAGCAGTAAGACTAGCAGATCACAGATTACGCAGTATTTT
size: .; V: TRBV13; J: TRBJ2-3; D: .; CDR3: CASSPGLPTSTDTQYF; DNA: TGTGCCAGCAGCCCAGGACTACCCACTAGCACAGATACGCAGTATTTT
size: few; V: TRBV5-6; J: TRBJ2-7; D: .; CDR3: CASSLGQEYYEQYF; DNA: TGTGCCAGCAGCTTGGGACAGGAATACTACGAGCAGTACTTC